One sample yielded the 27 T cell receptor beta chains listed below, sequenced in a study of OX40 agonist ivuxolimab in advanced cancers. Here immunoSEQ multiplex PCR was the method, and the copy in TCRdb shows in-frame clones only, minus some. The repertoire has just over 80,000 clones, roughly 84% of them found once; the top ten carry under 0.9%. The source material was CD4+ or CD8+ T cells sorted from blood, sampled in a trial of the OX40 agonist ivuxolimab. All receptors derive from an adult with an advanced solid tumor such as melanoma, head and neck, liver or kidney cancer.

J is TRBJ2-3 and V is TRBV7-3, with a possible D match to TRBD1 (6 bases). CDR1 and CDR2 from the germline V gene are SGHTA and FQGTGA. With 1 base removed from V and 5 bases from J, the gap between germline ends came to 10 bases. The CDR3 totals 14 residues. As DNA, the CDR3 is TGTGCCAGCAGCTTAATGGGGGCGGGAGATACGCAGTATTTT. Its protein is CASSLMGAGDTQYF.

CDR3 nucleotide sequence: TGTGCCAGCTCACGCCAATACGAGCAGTACTTC. Residues: CASSRQYEQYF. J is TRBJ2-5 and V is TRBV18; no definite D call. The J call may be faulty, since TRBJ2-7 better matches the DNA end. Per the germline V gene, CDR1 is KGHSH and CDR2 is LQKENI. CDR3 length equals 11 residues.

CDR3 region: CASSPGLAGSSYEQYF. In DNA form, the CDR3 reads TGTGCCAGCAGCCCGGGACTAGCGGGGTCCTCCTACGAGCAGTACTTC. V and J are TRBV5-5 and TRBJ2-7, with 13 positions matching TRBD2. V was pared by 4 bases and J by 0 bases, with 4 bases of the junction left unmatched. The CDR3 is 16 amino acids. Germline CDR1 and CDR2: SGHKS and YYEKEE (reference sequence). The whole variable domain, filled in from reference TRBV5-5 and TRBJ2-7, reads DAGVTQSPTHLIKTRGQQVTLRCSPISGHKSVSWYQQVLGQGPQFIFQYYEKEERGRGNFPDRFSARQFPNYSSELNVNALLLGDSALYLCASSPGLAGSSYEQYFGPGTRLTVT.

The genes are TRBV7-6 and TRBJ2-7; TRBD2 is a possible D gene (5 bases). This CDR3 has 15 amino acids. The V end was cut by 5 bases, the J end by 3 bases, with 17 bases between. Germline V gene sequence: CDR1 SGHVS, CDR2 FNYEAQ. Written as DNA, the CDR3 is TGTGCCAGCAGCCCCCAAGTGGGCGCGGGCTACGAGCAGTACTTC. This codes for CASSPQVGAGYEQYF.

This chain uses TRBV30 with TRBJ2-5; 8 positions match TRBD2. The CDR3 totals 13 residues. Losses at the gene ends were 2 bases for V and 2 bases for J; bases not matched to a gene: 1. CDR1 and CDR2 (germline): GTSNPN, SVGIG (reference sequence). The chain's CDR3 is CAWSSGGQETQYF. The CDR3, as DNA: TGTGCCTGGAGTAGCGGGGGTCAAGAGACCCAGTACTTC.

J is TRBJ2-3 and V is TRBV5-6; possibly TRBD1 or TRBD2 for D (5 bases each). The length of the CDR3 is 15 residues. From germline, CDR1 is SGHDT and CDR2 YYEEEE. V dropped 4 bases and J dropped 0 bases, with 12 bases sitting between them. CDR3 sequence (DNA): TGTGCCAGCAGCCACCGGGGCCGCAGCACAGATACGCAGTATTTT. Translated: CASSHRGRSTDTQYF.

The chain uses TRBV6-5 and TRBJ1-1; 11 positions match TRBD1. J gave up 2 bases and V 2 bases, and 1 base lay outside the gene matches. The germline V gene has CDR1 MNHEY and CDR2 SVGAGI. The CDR3 runs 15 residues. This chain's CDR3 is CASSYGTGGNTEAFF. The CDR3 nucleotides are TGTGCCAGCAGTTACGGGACAGGGGGTAACACTGAAGCTTTCTTT.

This clone was observed once. The CDR3 reads CASSVRGQGGIMNTEAFF. Written as DNA, the CDR3 is TGTGCCAGCAGCGTAAGAGGACAGGGAGGAATCATGAACACTGAAGCTTTCTTT. V is TRBV9 and J is TRBJ1-1; 8 positions agree with TRBD1. The germline V gene has CDR1 SGDLS and CDR2 YYNGEE. This CDR3 spans 18 amino acids. V lost 1 base to trimming and J lost 0 bases; unmatched junction nucleotides: 11.

J is TRBJ2-2 and V is TRBV11-2; D is uncertain. The CDR3 runs to 14 residues. Germline V gene data show CDR1 as SGHAT and CDR2 as FQNNGV. Trimming took 0 bases from V and 4 from J, leaving 6 bases between them. CDR3 in DNA: TGTGCCAGCAGCTTAGACCACGGCACCGGGGAGCTGTTTTTT. Translation gives CASSLDHGTGELFF.

This chain connects TRBV9 to TRBJ1-2, with D unresolved. CDR3 length equals 13 residues. The V gene lost 4 bases and the J gene lost 0 bases, with 7 bases spanning the gap. Germline V gene sequence: CDR1 SGDLS, CDR2 YYNGEE. CDR3 in amino acids: CASSTGSNYGYTF. CDR3 coding DNA: TGTGCCAGCAGCACCGGATCTAACTATGGCTACACCTTC.

This clone appeared a single time. CDR3 residues: CASSPDPSSYEQYF. The DNA for the CDR3 is TGTGCCAGCAGTCCCGACCCGAGCTCCTACGAGCAGTACTTC. The chain joins TRBV7-6 to TRBJ2-7, with D hard to call. Deletions cut 6 bases from V and 0 bases from J, with 12 bases between. The germline CDR1 and CDR2 sequences are SGHVS and FNYEAQ. This CDR3 spans 14 amino acids.

The genes are TRBV30 and TRBJ2-3; 7 nucleotides line up with TRBD2. Unmatched junction bases numbered 2, after V lost 1 base and J lost 4 bases. This CDR3 has 13 residues. Per the germline V gene, CDR1 is GTSNPN and CDR2 is SVGIG (reference sequence). This chain's CDR3 is CAWSGGGADTQYF. The DNA for the CDR3 is TGTGCCTGGAGTGGTGGGGGGGCAGATACGCAGTATTTT.

A few counts support this clone. The rearrangement links TRBV2 to TRBJ2-1; weak D call: TRBD2 (6 bases). Germline V gives CDR1 SNHLY, CDR2 FYNNEI. Trimming removed 8 bases at V and 6 bases at J, with 17 bases between. The CDR3 loop spans 14 amino acids. The CDR3 DNA reads TGTGCCAGCGGGGGGTTATCGGTGATCAATGAGCAGTTCTTC. Amino acid sequence: CASGGLSVINEQFF.

The chain employs TRBV10-1 and TRBJ2-3, with 8 bases matching TRBD2. The CDR3 consists of 16 residues. V lost 3 bases to trimming and J lost 6 bases; unmatched junction nucleotides: 11. Germline V gene lookup returns CDR1 WNHNN and CDR2 SYGVQD (reference sequence). CDR3 protein: CASSDHRGRGGDTQYF. The CDR3 DNA follows: TGCGCCAGCAGTGACCACCGAGGACGGGGGGGCGATACGCAGTATTTT.

The chain joins TRBV6-6 to TRBJ1-1; no clear D. The CDR3 is made up of 14 amino acids. V was pared by 0 bases and J by 1 base, with 6 bases between. The germline V gene has CDR1 MNHNY and CDR2 SVGAGI (reference sequence). CDR3 amino acids: CASSYSNPNTEAFF. The CDR3 nucleotides read TGTGCCAGCAGTTACTCGAACCCGAACACTGAAGCTTTCTTT.

This sequence joins TRBV19 and TRBJ2-1; 16 bases map to TRBD2. The CDR3 consists of 16 residues. CDR1 and CDR2 from the germline V gene are LNHDA and SQIVND (reference sequence). After removal of 4 bases from V and 9 bases from J, the junction contained 6 bases not matched to a gene. The CDR3, as DNA: TGTGCCAGTAGTAGGGGACTAGCGGGAGGGCCTGGTGAGCAGTTCTTC. Translated: CASSRGLAGGPGEQFF.

This chain uses TRBV5-1 with TRBJ2-5; 7 bases line up with TRBD2. The CDR3 length is 14 residues. V trimming: 0 bases; J trimming: 4 bases; junction bases outside the gene matches: 3. In germline, CDR1 is SGHRS, CDR2 YFSETQ. The CDR3 bases are TGCGCCAGCAGCTTGGCCGGACTAGGAGAGACCCAGTACTTC. Amino acid sequence: CASSLAGLGETQYF.

J is TRBJ1-1 and V is TRBV19; 8 bases are shared with TRBD1. V lost 4 bases, J lost 0 bases, and 7 bases stayed unmatched. This CDR3 spans 16 amino acids. Germline CDR1 and CDR2: LNHDA and SQIVND (reference sequence). CDR3 loop: CASSTGRRGLNTEAFF. The CDR3 DNA is TGTGCCAGTAGTACAGGTCGCAGGGGGCTGAACACTGAAGCTTTCTTT. The full variable domain, its missing parts supplied by reference TRBV19 and TRBJ1-1, is DGGITQSPKYLFRKEGQNVTLSCEQNLNHDAMYWYRQDPGQGLRLIYYSQIVNDFQKGDIAEGYSVSREKKESFPLTVTSAQKNPTAFYLCASSTGRRGLNTEAFFGQGTRLTVV.

The genes are TRBV19 and TRBJ1-2, with 7 bases aligning to TRBD1. The germline CDR1 and CDR2 sequences are LNHDA and SQIVND (reference sequence). With V trimmed by 7 bases and J by 1 base, 9 bases remained unmatched. There are 15 residues in the CDR3. DNA for the CDR3: TGTGCCAGTATTGGGGACAGTTCCTTTAACTATGGCTACACCTTC. It is translated as CASIGDSSFNYGYTF.

This chain uses TRBV27 with TRBJ1-1; 8 positions agree with TRBD1. Germline CDR1 MNHEY, CDR2 SMNVEV (reference sequence). The CDR3 contains 14 residues. With 6 bases clipped from V and 11 bases from J, the junction kept 14 bases outside the gene matches. This chain's CDR3 is CASRQQGAGGPAFF. The CDR3 DNA reads TGTGCCAGCAGGCAGCAGGGGGCGGGGGGGCCGGCTTTCTTT.

This chain links TRBV10-1 with TRBJ2-1, with D hard to call. The V and J ends lost 0 bases and 5 bases respectively, with 8 bases between them. There are 14 residues in the CDR3. Germline V gene data show CDR1 as WNHNN and CDR2 as SYGVQD (reference sequence). The CDR3 loop is CASSESTRDNEQFF. Here the CDR3 DNA reads TGCGCCAGCAGTGAGTCGACTCGAGACAATGAGCAGTTCTTC.

The chain is built from TRBV6-1 and TRBJ2-5, with 10 bases that match TRBD2. CDR1 and CDR2 (germline): MNHNS, SASEGT. Trimming took 4 bases from V and 5 from J; bases not matched to a gene: 7. This CDR3 is 15 amino acids long. The CDR3 sequence: CASSVAGGVGETQYF. The CDR3 nucleotides are TGTGCCAGCAGTGTAGCGGGAGGCGTCGGGGAGACCCAGTACTTC.

This clone was detected only a few times. The V and J genes are TRBV6-5 and TRBJ1-1; D is undetermined. Trimming took off 6 bases at V and 1 base at J, with 9 bases between the two ends. Germline V gene sequence: CDR1 MNHEY, CDR2 SVGAGI. The CDR3 contains 13 residues. The CDR3 DNA is TGTGCCAGCAGACTAACACGGAACACTGAAGCTTTCTTT. Translated, it gives CASRLTRNTEAFF.

This clone was detected only a few times. The DNA for the CDR3 is TGTGCCAGCAACGAAGGGGCGTCCTACGAGCAGTACTTC. It is translated as CASNEGASYEQYF. The rearrangement uses TRBV6-6 and TRBJ2-7, with D possibly matching TRBD1 (5 bases). CDR1 and CDR2 from the germline V gene are MNHNY and SVGAGI (reference sequence). With 7 bases removed from V and 1 base from J, the gap between germline ends came to 11 bases. The CDR3 totals 13 residues.

This sequence joins TRBV5-1 and TRBJ2-2, with no clear D. V was shortened by 4 bases and J by 3 bases, with 13 bases between the two germline ends. This CDR3 has 15 amino acids. The germline V gene encodes CDR1 SGHRS and CDR2 YFSETQ. This CDR3 reads CASSLRTTDTGELFF. CDR3 nucleotide sequence: TGCGCCAGCAGCCTCCGGACCACCGACACCGGGGAGCTGTTTTTT. The full variable domain, its missing parts supplied by reference TRBV5-1 and TRBJ2-2, is KAGVTQTPRYLIKTRGQQVTLSCSPISGHRSVSWYQQTPGQGLQFLFEYFSETQRNKGNFPGRFSGRQFSNSRSEMNVSTLELGDSALYLCASSLRTTDTGELFFGEGSRLTVL.

The chain carries TRBV6-5 and TRBJ1-6; the D gene is possibly TRBD1 (6 bases). CDR3 size: 13 residues. Trimming shortened V by 5 bases and J by 10 bases, and 12 bases separated the two germline ends. The germline V gene has CDR1 MNHEY and CDR2 SVGAGI. This CDR3 is CASSLTGRSPLHF. CDR3 nucleotides: TGTGCCAGCAGTCTTACAGGGAGGTCACCCCTCCACTTT.

The chain is built from TRBV5-1 and TRBJ2-2, with D unclear. The V and J ends lost 6 bases and 1 base respectively, with 1 base between them. The germline V gene has CDR1 SGHRS and CDR2 YFSETQ. The CDR3 spans 11 residues. The CDR3: CASKNTGELFF. The DNA for the CDR3 is TGCGCCAGCAAGAACACCGGGGAGCTGTTTTTT.